The clone carrying this T cell receptor (beta chain) was counted between two and nine times. Its antigen remains unknown. These data come from a study of early T cells in non-severe SARS-CoV-2 infection. Across the study: The input, bulk RNA from unsorted whole blood, was sequenced, and chains were unpaired. Findings and caveats of the study: Clonotype matching in VDJdb favored anti-spike CD8 responses and did not capture private and CD4 specificities.

This CDR3 contains 15 residues. Looked up from germline, CDR1 is SGHNT and CDR2 is YYREEE (reference sequence). The germline V and J ends were trimmed by 2 bases and 0 bases, with 11 bases remaining between them. Unique molecular identifiers were attached to individual cDNA molecules. TCRdb reprocessed the 5' RACE reads with MiXCR, giving one entry per CDR3 protein. The sample yields tens of thousands of distinct CDR3 sequences, under 7.5% seen once. The rearrangement joins TRBV5-4 to TRBJ1-2; D is undetermined. Sequenced material: whole blood. The sequence was obtained from an adult who was a healthcare worker with PCR-confirmed SARS-CoV-2 infection or an uninfected control (not recorded which). The CDR3 is CASSLGLLANYGYTF. CDR3 nucleotides: TGTGCCAGCAGCTTAGGACTTCTAGCTAACTATGGCTACACCTTC.